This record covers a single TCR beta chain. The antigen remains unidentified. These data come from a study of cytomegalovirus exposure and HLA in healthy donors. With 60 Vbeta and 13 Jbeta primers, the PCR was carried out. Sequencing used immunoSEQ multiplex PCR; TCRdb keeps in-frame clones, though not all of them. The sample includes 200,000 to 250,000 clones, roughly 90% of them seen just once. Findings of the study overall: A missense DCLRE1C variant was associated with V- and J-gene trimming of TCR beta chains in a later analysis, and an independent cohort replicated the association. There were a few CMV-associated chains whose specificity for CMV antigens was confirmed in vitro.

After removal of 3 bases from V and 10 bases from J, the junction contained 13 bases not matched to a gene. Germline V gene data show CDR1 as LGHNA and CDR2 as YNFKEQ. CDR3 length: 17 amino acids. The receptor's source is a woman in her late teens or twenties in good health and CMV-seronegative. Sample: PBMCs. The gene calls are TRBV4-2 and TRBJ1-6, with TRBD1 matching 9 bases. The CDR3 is CASSQEQGAQRTSPLHF. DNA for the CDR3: TGTGCCAGCAGCCAGGAACAGGGGGCGCAAAGGACATCACCCCTCCACTTT.